A single sample is the source of the 6 T cell receptor beta chains below, sequenced in a study of spatial heterogeneity in lung cancer. Time point specified: sample taken at primary tumor resection. Sequencing of whole RNA from tumor, nontumor lung or frozen PBMC involved no sorting. MiXCR was run by TCRdb on the 5' RACE reads, yielding one entry per CDR3 protein. Here the sample spans some 64,000 distinct CDR3 sequences, approximately 8% being singletons. The sample consisted of PBMCs, taken at surgery. The receptors come from a female donor with early-stage non-small cell lung cancer.

The rearrangement uses TRBV7-6 and TRBJ1-2; TRBD1 is a possible D gene (5 bases). The germline V gene has CDR1 SGHVS and CDR2 FNYEAQ. Trimming took off 1 base at V and 1 base at J, with 10 bases between the two ends. This CDR3 spans 15 amino acids. In DNA form, the CDR3 reads TGTGCCAGCAGCTTAGGGTCGACAGTTAACTATGGCTACACCTTC. The encoded protein is CASSLGSTVNYGYTF.

In its sample, this clonotype was seen many times. Here the CDR3 DNA reads TGCAGCCCCGGCGGACAGGAAAGCTCCTACGAGCAGTACTTC. Amino acid sequence: CSPGGQESSYEQYF. The genes are TRBV29-1 and TRBJ2-7, with TRBD1 matching 7 bases. CDR3 length equals 14 residues. V lost 8 bases, J lost 0 bases, and 10 bases stayed unmatched. Germline V gene lookup returns CDR1 SQVTM and CDR2 ANQGSEA.

This clonotype was seen a handful of times. The chain couples TRBV4-2 to TRBJ2-5, with TRBD2 matching 9 bases. CDR3 length: 15 amino acids. Germline V gives CDR1 LGHNA, CDR2 YNFKEQ. With 5 bases clipped from V and 2 bases from J, the junction kept 6 bases outside the gene matches. CDR3 residues: CASSVSGGGQETQYF. DNA for the CDR3: TGTGCCAGCAGCGTTAGCGGGGGTGGACAAGAGACCCAGTACTTC.

The chain combines TRBV7-2 with TRBJ1-5; D ambiguous. The V and J ends lost 1 base and 4 bases respectively, with 11 bases between them. The CDR3 sequence is 15 residues long. Germline loops: CDR1 SGHTA, CDR2 FQGNSA. The CDR3 here is CASSLELGANQPQHF. The DNA for the CDR3 is TGTGCCAGCAGCTTAGAACTAGGCGCTAATCAGCCCCAGCATTTT.

The J gene is TRBJ2-1, the V gene TRBV20-1; 14 bases map to TRBD2. Germline CDR1 reads DFQATT; CDR2 reads SNEGSKA (reference sequence). V lost 8 bases, J lost 0 bases, and 9 bases stayed unmatched. The CDR3 loop spans 17 amino acids. CDR3 in amino acids: CSTRTSGGSSSYNEQFF. For the CDR3, the DNA is TGCAGTACCCGGACTAGCGGGGGGTCAAGCTCCTACAATGAGCAGTTCTTC.

Many counts were recorded for this clonotype. The gene calls are TRBV28 and TRBJ2-7; possible D gene TRBD1, 5 bases. CDR1 and CDR2 (germline): MDHEN, SYDVKM. Trimming removed 6 bases at V and 6 bases at J, with 12 bases between. This CDR3 contains 12 residues. DNA for the CDR3: TGTGCCAGCAGCCCCCCAGGGTTCGAGCAGTACTTC. This gives the protein CASSPPGFEQYF.